This T cell receptor beta chain was sequenced for a study of identical twins. TCRdb fed the 5' RACE reads into MiXCR, producing one record per CDR3 protein. This table holds more than 650,000 distinct CDR3 sequences, roughly 6% found once. CDR1 SGHDT and CDR2 YYEEEE come from the germline V gene. The CDR3 sequence is 15 residues long. V lost 3 bases and J lost 1, with 13 bases in between. Ten or more counts support this clonotype. Material: naive T cells sorted from blood. The V gene is TRBV5-6, the J gene TRBJ1-1; TRBD1 is a possible D gene (6 bases). This clonotype was obtained from a man between 18 and 35 years old in good health. The CDR3 DNA follows: TGTGCCAGCAGCTCGGAGGGACACCAGAACACTGAAGCTTTCTTT. Translation gives CASSSEGHQNTEAFF.